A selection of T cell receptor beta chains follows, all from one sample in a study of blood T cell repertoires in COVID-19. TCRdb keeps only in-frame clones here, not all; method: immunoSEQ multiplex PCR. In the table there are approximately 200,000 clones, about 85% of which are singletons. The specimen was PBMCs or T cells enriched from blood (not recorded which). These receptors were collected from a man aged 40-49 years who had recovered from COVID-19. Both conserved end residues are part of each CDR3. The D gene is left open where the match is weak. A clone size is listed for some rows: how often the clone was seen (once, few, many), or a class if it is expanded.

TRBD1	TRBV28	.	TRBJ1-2	TGTGCCAGCAGTAAGGGGGACAGGGTGGACTATGGCTACACCTTC	CASSKGDRVDYGYTF
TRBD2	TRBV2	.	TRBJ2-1	TGTGCTGCCGGGCGGGAGGGCCGCAATGAGCAGTTCTTC	CAAGREGRNEQFF
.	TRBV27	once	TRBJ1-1	TGTGCCAGCAGAAATCCAGGACAGACCACTGAAGCTTTCTTT	CASRNPGQTTEAFF
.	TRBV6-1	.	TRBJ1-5	TGTGCCAGCAGTGAAACTAGGAACAATCAGCCCCAGCATTTT	CASSETRNNQPQHF
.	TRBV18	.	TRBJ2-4	TGTGCCAGCTCACCACCGAACCATCAACTAGCCAAAAACATTCAGTACTTC	CASSPPNHQLAKNIQYF
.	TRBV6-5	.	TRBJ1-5	TGTGCCAGCAGACAGGGCGGCCAGCCCCAGCATTTT	CASRQGGQPQHF
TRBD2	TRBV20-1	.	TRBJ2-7	TGCAGTGCTCCCCTGGGGGGGGAGCAGTACTTC	CSAPLGGEQYF
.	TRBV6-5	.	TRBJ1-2	TGTGCCAGCAGCCGCTCGACAGATTATGGCTACACCTTC	CASSRSTDYGYTF
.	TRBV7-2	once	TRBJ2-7	TGTGCCAGCAGCTTAGAAGGGGGGGTCTACGAGCAGTACTTC	CASSLEGGVYEQYF
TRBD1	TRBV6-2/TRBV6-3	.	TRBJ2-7	TGTGCCAGCAGTTACTCGACAGGGGCCCACGAGCAGTACTTC	CASSYSTGAHEQYF
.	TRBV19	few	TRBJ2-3	TGTGCCAGTAGTATCGGTTGGGAGCGCACAGATACGCAGTATTTT	CASSIGWERTDTQYF
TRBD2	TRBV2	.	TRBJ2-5	TGTGCCAGGGGACTAGGAGGAGAGACCCAGTACTTC	CARGLGGETQYF
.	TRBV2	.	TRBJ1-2	TGTGCCAGCAGTGAAATTCAGGGCGGAAACTATGGCTACACCTTC	CASSEIQGGNYGYTF
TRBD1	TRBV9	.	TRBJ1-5	TGTGCCAGCAGCCGAGGGGGCAGGGACGGAAATCAGCCCCAGCATTTT	CASSRGGRDGNQPQHF
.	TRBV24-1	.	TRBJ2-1	TGTGCCACCAGCCCCGAACTTTACAATGAGCAGTTCTTC	CATSPELYNEQFF
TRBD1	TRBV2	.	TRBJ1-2	TGTGCCAGCAGTGTTCGGACAGGCTATGGCTACACCTTC	CASSVRTGYGYTF
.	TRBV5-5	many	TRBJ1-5	TGTGCCAGCAGCCAAGAACAGGCTAGCAATCAGCCCCAGCATTTT	CASSQEQASNQPQHF
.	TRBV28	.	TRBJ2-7	TGTGCCAGCAGTCGTCGTAGATACGAGCAGTACTTC	CASSRRRYEQYF
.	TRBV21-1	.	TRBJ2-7	TGTGCCAGCATTCAGACAGATACCTACGAGCAGTACTTC	CASIQTDTYEQYF
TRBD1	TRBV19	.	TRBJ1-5	TGTGCCAGTAGTATAACGGGACAGGGGGTAGTACAGCCCCAGCATTTT	CASSITGQGVVQPQHF
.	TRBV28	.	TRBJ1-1	TGTGCCAGCAGCTCGGGAGGGGGACTGAACACTGAAGCTTTCTTT	CASSSGGGLNTEAFF
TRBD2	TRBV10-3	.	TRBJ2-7	TGTGCCATCAGTGAGGGACTAGCTCACACCCTCGAGCAGTACTTC	CAISEGLAHTLEQYF
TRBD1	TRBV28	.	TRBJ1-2	TGTGCCAGCAGATATCCGGGACAGGGATCAGGTGGCTACACCTTC	CASRYPGQGSGGYTF
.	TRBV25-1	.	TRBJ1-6	TGTGCCAGCAGCGCAGGATCCTATAATTCACCCCTCCACTTT	CASSAGSYNSPLHF
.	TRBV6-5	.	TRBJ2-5	TGTGCCAGCAGTAACCACAGGTTACAAGAGACCCAGTACTTC	CASSNHRLQETQYF
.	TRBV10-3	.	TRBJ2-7	TGTGCCATCAGTGAGGAATACAGGGCCCACGAGCAGTACTTC	CAISEEYRAHEQYF
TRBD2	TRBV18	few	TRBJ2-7	TGTGCCAGCTCACCAATGACCGCGGGAGGGGAGCAGTACTTC	CASSPMTAGGEQYF
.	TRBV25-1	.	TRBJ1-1	TGTGCCAGCGAGGAAGCTGAAGCTTTCTTT	CASEEAEAFF
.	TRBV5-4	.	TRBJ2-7	TGTGCCAGCAGCTCTAACTACGAGCAGTACTTC	CASSSNYEQYF